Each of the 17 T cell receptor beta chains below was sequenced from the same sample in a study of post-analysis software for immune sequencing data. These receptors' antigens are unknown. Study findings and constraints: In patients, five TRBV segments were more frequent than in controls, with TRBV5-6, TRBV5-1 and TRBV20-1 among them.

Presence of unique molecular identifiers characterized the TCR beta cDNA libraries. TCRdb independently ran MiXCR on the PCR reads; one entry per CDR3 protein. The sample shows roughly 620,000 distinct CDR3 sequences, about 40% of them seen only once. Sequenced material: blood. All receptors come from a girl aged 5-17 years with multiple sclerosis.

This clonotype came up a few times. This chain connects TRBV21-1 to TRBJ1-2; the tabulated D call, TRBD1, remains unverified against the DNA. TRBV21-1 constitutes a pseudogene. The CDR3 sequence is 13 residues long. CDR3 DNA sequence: TGTGCCAGCAGCAAAGTTTCGGGGCACGGCTACACCTTC. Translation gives CASSKVSGHGYTF.

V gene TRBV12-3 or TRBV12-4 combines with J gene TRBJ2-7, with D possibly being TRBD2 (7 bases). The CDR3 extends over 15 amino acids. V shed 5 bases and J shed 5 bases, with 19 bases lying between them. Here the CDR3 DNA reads TGTGCCAGCAGTCCCCCTTATCAAGGGGGGGACGAGCAGTACTTC. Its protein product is CASSPPYQGGDEQYF.

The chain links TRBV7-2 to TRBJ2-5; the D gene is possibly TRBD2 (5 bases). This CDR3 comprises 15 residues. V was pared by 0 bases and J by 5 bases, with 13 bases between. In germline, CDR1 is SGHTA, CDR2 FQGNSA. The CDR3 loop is CASSLATGDRETQYF. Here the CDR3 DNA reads TGTGCCAGCAGCTTAGCGACCGGGGATAGGGAGACCCAGTACTTC. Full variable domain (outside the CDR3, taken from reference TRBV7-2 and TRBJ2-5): GAGVSQSPSNKVTEKGKDVELRCDPISGHTALYWYRQSLGQGLEFLIYFQGNSAPDKSGLPSDRFSAERTGGSVSTLTIQRTQQEDSAVYLCASSLATGDRETQYFGPGTRLLVL.

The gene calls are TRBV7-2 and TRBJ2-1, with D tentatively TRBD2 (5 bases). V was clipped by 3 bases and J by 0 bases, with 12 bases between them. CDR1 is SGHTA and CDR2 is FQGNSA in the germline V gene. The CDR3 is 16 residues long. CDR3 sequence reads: CASSFYRRGSYNEQFF. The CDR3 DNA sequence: TGTGCCAGCAGCTTCTATCGCCGGGGCTCCTACAATGAGCAGTTCTTC.

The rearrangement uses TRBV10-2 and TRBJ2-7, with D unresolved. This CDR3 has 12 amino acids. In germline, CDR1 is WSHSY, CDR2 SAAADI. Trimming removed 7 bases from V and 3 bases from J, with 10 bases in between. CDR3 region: CASKVTNYEQYF. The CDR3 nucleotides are TGCGCCAGCAAGGTCACGAACTACGAGCAGTACTTC.

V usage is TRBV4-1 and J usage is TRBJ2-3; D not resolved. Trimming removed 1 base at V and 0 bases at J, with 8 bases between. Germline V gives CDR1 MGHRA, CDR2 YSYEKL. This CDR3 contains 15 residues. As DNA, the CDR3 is TGCGCCAGCAGCCAAGCGGACCCTAGCACAGATACGCAGTATTTT. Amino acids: CASSQADPSTDTQYF.

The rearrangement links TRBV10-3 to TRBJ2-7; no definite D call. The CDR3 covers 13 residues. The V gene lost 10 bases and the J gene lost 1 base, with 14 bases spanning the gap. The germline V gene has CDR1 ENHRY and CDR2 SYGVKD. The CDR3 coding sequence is TGTGCCACCACGTCGTTTGTTTCCTACGAGCAGTACTTC. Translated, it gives CATTSFVSYEQYF.

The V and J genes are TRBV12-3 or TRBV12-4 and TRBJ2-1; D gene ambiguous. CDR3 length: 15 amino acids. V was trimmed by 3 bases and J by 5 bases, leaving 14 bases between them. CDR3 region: CASSFTLVGHNEQFF. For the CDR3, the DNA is TGTGCCAGCAGTTTCACCCTAGTGGGCCACAATGAGCAGTTCTTC.

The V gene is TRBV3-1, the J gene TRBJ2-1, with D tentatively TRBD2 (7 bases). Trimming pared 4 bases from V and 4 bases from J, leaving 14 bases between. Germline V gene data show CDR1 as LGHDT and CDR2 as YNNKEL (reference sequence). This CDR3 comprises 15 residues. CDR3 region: CASSPPGGRYNEQFF. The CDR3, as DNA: TGTGCCAGCAGCCCCCCCGGGGGGCGGTACAATGAGCAGTTCTTC.

Here the CDR3 reads CASDQETQYF. CDR3 in DNA: TGTGCCAGCGACCAAGAGACCCAGTACTTC. The chain joins TRBV5-5 to TRBJ2-5; D is unclear. Trimming removed 7 bases from V and 0 bases from J, with 1 base in between. This CDR3 has 10 residues. Germline CDR1 is SGHKS and CDR2 is YYEKEE (reference sequence).

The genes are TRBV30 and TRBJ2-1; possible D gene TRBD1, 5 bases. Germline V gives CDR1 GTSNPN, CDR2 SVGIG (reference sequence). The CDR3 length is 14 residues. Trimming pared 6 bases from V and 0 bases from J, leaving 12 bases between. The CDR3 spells CACPGATSYNEQFF. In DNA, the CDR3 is TGTGCCTGTCCTGGGGCTACCTCCTACAATGAGCAGTTCTTC. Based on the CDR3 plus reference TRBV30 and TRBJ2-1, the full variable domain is SQTIHQWPATLVQPVGSPLSLECTVEGTSNPNLYWYRQAAGRGLQLLFYSVGIGQISSEVPQNLSASRPQDRQFILSSKKLLLSDSGFYLCACPGATSYNEQFFGPGTRLTVL.

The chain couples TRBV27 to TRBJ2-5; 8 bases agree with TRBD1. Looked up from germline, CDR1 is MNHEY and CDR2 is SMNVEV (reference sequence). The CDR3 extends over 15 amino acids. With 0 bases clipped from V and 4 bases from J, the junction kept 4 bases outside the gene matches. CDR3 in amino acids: CASSLSGTGLETQYF. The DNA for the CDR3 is TGTGCCAGCAGTTTATCGGGGACAGGTTTAGAGACCCAGTACTTC.

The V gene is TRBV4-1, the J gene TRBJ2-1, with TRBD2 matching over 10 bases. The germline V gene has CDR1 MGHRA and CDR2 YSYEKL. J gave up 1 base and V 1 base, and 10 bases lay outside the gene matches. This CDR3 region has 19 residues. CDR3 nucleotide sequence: TGCGCCAGCAGCCAAGGGTCGAGGCTAGCGGGAGTTTCCTACAATGAGCAGTTCTTC. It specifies CASSQGSRLAGVSYNEQFF.

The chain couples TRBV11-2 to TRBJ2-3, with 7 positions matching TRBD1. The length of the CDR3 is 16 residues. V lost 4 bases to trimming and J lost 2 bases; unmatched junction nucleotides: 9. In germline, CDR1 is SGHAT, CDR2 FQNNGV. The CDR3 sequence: CASSYAHRGPTDTQYF. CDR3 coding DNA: TGTGCCAGCAGCTATGCCCACAGGGGTCCCACAGATACGCAGTATTTT.

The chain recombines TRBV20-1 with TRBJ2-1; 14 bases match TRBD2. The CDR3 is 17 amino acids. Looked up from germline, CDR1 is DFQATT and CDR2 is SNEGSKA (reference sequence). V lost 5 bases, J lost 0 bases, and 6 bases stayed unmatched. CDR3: CSAQGLAGASSYNEQFF. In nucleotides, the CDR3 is TGCAGTGCTCAGGGACTAGCGGGGGCAAGCTCCTACAATGAGCAGTTCTTC.

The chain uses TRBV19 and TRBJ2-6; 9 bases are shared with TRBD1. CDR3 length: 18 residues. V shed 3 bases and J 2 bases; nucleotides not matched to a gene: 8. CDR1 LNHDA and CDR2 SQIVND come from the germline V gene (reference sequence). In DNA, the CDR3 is TGTGCCAGTAGTATCACGGGACAGGGCCGGGCTGGGGCCAACGTCCTGACTTTC. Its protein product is CASSITGQGRAGANVLTF. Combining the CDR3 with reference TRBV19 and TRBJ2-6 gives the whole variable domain DGGITQSPKYLFRKEGQNVTLSCEQNLNHDAMYWYRQDPGQGLRLIYYSQIVNDFQKGDIAEGYSVSREKKESFPLTVTSAQKNPTAFYLCASSITGQGRAGANVLTFGAGSRLTVL.

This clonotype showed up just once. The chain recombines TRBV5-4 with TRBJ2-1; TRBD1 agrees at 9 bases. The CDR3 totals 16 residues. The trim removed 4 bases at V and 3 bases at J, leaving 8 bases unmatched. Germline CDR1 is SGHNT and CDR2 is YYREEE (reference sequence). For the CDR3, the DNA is TGTGCCAGCAGCCCCCCCGGGACAGGGAACTACAATGAGCAGTTCTTC. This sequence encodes CASSPPGTGNYNEQFF.